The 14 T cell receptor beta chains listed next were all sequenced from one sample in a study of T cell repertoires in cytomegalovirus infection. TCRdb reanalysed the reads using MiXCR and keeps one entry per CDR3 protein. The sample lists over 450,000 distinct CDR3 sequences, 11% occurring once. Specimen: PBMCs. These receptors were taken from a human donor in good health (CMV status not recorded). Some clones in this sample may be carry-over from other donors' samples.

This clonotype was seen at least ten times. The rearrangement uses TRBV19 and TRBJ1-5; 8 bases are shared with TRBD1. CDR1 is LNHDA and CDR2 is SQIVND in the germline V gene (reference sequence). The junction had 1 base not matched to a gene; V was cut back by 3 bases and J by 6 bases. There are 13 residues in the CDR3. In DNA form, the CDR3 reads TGTGCCAGTAGTATTGGGACAGGTCAGCCCCAGCATTTT. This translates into CASSIGTGQPQHF. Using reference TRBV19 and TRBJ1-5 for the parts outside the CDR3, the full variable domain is DGGITQSPKYLFRKEGQNVTLSCEQNLNHDAMYWYRQDPGQGLRLIYYSQIVNDFQKGDIAEGYSVSREKKESFPLTVTSAQKNPTAFYLCASSIGTGQPQHFGDGTRLSIL.

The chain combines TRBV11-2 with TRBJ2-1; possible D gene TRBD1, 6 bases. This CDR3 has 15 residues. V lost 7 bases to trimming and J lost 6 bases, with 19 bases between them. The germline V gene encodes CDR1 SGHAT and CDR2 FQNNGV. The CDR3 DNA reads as TGTGCCAGCAACCACTTGAGGGGGTCAGGCAATGAGCAGTTCTTC. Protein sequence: CASNHLRGSGNEQFF. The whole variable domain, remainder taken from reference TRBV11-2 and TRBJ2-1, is EAGVAQSPRYKIIEKRQSVAFWCNPISGHATLYWYQQILGQGPKLLIQFQNNGVVDDSQLPKDRFSAERLKGVDSTLKIQPAKLEDSAVYLCASNHLRGSGNEQFFGPGTRLTVL.

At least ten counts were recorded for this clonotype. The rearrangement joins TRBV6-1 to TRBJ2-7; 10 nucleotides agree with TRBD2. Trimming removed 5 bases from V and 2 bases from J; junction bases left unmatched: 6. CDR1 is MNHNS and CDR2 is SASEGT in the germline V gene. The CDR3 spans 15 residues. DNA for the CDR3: TGTGCCAGCAGTCTCCCTAGCGGGGGAACCTACGAGCAGTACTTC. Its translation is CASSLPSGGTYEQYF.

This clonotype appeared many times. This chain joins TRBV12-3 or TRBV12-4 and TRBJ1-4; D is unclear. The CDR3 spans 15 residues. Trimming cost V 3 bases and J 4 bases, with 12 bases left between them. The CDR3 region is CASSFLSMGNEKLFF. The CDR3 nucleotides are TGTGCCAGCAGTTTTCTCTCCATGGGTAATGAAAAACTGTTTTTT.

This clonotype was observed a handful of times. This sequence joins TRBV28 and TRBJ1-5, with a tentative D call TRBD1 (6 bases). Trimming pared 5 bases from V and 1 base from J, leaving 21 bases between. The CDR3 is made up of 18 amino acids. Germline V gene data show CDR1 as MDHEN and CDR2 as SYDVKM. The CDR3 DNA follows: TGTGCCAGCAGTAATCGGGGGCAGCGGGTCAGGAGCAATCAGCCCCAGCATTTT. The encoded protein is CASSNRGQRVRSNQPQHF.

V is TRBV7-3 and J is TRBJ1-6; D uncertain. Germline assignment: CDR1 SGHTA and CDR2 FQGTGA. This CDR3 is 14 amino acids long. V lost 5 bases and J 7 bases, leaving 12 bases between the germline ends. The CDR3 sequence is CASSATAVNSPLHF. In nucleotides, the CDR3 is TGTGCCAGCAGCGCCACAGCAGTCAATTCACCCCTCCACTTT.

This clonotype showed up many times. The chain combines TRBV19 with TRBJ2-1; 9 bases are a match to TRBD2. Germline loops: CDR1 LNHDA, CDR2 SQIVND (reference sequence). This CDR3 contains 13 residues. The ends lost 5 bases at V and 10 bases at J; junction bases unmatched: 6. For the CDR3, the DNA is TGTGCCAGTAGTGTTAGCGGGAGATACGAGCAGTTCTTC. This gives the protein CASSVSGRYEQFF.

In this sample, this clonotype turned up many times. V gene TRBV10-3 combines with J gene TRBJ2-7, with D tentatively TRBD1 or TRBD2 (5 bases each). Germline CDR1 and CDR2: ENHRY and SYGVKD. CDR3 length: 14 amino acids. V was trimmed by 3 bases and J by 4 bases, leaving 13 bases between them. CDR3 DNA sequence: TGTGCCATCAGTGATGGTGCCAGGGAGTACGAGCAGTACTTC. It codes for CAISDGAREYEQYF.

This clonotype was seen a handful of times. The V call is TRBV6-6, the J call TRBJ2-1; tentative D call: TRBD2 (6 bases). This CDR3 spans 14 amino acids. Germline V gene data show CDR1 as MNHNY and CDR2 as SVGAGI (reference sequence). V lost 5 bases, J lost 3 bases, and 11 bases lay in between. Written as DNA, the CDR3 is TGTGCCAGCAGTGAGGAGGGAAACTACAATGAGCAGTTCTTC. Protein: CASSEEGNYNEQFF.

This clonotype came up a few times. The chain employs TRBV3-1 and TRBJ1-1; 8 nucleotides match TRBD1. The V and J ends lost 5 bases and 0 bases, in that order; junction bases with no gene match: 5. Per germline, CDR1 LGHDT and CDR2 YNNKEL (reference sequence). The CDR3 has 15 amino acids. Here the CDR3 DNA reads TGTGCCAGCAGCAGAACGGGACAGGTGAACACTGAAGCTTTCTTT. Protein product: CASSRTGQVNTEAFF.

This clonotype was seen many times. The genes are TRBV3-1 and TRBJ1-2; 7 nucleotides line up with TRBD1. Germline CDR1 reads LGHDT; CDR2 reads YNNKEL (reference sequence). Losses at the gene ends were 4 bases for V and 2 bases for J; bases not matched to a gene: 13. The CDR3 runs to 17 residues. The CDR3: CASSPRLLGQLNYGYTF. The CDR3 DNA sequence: TGTGCCAGCAGCCCGCGCCTCCTGGGACAGCTCAACTATGGCTACACCTTC.

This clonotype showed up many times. DNA for the CDR3: TGTGCCAGCAGCCCCCAGGACGGTAACACTGAAGCTTTCTTT. Translated, it gives CASSPQDGNTEAFF. The chain employs TRBV11-2 and TRBJ1-1; no clear D gene. Germline V gives CDR1 SGHAT, CDR2 FQNNGV. The CDR3 spans 14 residues. The ends were cut back, 5 bases at V and 2 bases at J, with 12 bases in the middle.

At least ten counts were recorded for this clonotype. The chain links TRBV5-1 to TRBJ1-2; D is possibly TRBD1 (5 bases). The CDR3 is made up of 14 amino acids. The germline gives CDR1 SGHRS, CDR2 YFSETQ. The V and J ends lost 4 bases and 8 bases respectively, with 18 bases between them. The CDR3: CASSPIQEGIGYTF. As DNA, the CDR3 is TGCGCCAGCAGCCCTATCCAAGAGGGGATCGGCTACACCTTC.

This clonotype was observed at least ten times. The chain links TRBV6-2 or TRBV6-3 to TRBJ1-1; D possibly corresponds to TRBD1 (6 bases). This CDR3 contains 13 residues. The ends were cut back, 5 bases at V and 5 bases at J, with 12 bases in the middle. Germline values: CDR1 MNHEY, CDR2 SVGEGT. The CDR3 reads CASSTGRDTEAFF. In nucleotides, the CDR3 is TGTGCCAGCAGTACAGGGCGGGATACTGAAGCTTTCTTT.